The TCR beta chain under discussion was sequenced for a study of shared clonotypes between healthy human individuals. At the level of the study: Plates per donor: three CD4 naive, three CD4 memory, two CD8 naive, one CD8 memory.

This CDR3 contains 15 residues. The V gene's germline CDR1 is MNHEY and CDR2 SMNVEV (reference sequence). With 8 bases clipped from V and 1 base from J, the junction kept 4 bases outside the gene matches. On this clone itself: Its specificity is not known.

Some clones are missing from TCRdb's copy, which holds only in-frame ones; the method was immunoSEQ multiplex PCR. The sample has around 620,000 clones; 85% to 95% are singletons. Study outcomes and limitations: A limitation of the genetic and exposure-history diversity represented arose from few donors.

CD8 cells regarded as naive lacked CD45RO, were positively chosen for CCR7, and omitted terminally differentiated effector memory CD45RA+ cells. Material: naive CD8+ T cells sorted from blood. This chain uses TRBV27 with TRBJ2-3; 12 bases line up with TRBD2. This clonotype originated in a woman in her 30s in good health. The CDR3, as DNA: TGTGCCAGCGAGGCTAGCGGGAGGGGCACAGATACGCAGTATTTT. Protein sequence: CASEASGRGTDTQYF.